The rows below give T cell receptor beta chains drawn from one sample of a study of blood T cell repertoires in COVID-19. The protocol was immunoSEQ multiplex PCR, while the TCRdb copy is restricted to in-frame clones and leaves out a portion. The sample contains 250,000 or so clones, roughly 86% of which appear only once. Sequenced material: PBMCs or T cells enriched from blood (not recorded which). These receptors came from a woman aged 18 to 35 who had recovered from COVID-19. Both conserved end residues are part of each CDR3. Each record gives: clone size, CDR3 length, D gene, J gene, V gene, CDR3 DNA, CDR3 protein. D genes are given only for firm matches. Part of the rows lack a size; the others show once, few, many or a class for expanded clones.

- 14 TRBD1 TRBJ1-1 TRBV11-3 TGTGCCAGCAGCTTAGAAGGGACAGGGGACGCGACTTTCTTT CASSLEGTGDATFF
- 17 TRBD2 TRBJ2-3 TRBV9 TGTGCCAGCAGCGTAGACAGCGGGAGGACCTCCGCAGATACGCAGTATTTT CASSVDSGRTSADTQYF
- 16 TRBD2 TRBJ2-5 TRBV18 TGTGCCAGCTCACCAAGACTAGCGGGGTACCAAGAGACCCAGTACTTC CASSPRLAGYQETQYF
many 13 - TRBJ2-7 TRBV7-6 TGTGCCAGCAGCTTAGAACTCCCTGGCGAGCAGTACTTC CASSLELPGEQYF
- 14 TRBD1 TRBJ2-7 TRBV7-9 TGTGCCAGCAGCCCAGGGACAGTTGCCTACGAGCAGTACTTC CASSPGTVAYEQYF
- 13 - TRBJ2-6 TRBV30 TGTGCCTGGAGCGGACTGGCCCTGACCGTCCTGACTTTC CAWSGLALTVLTF
- 17 TRBD1 TRBJ1-3 TRBV4-2 TGTGCCAGCAGCCAAGAGGGACAGTCCTACTCTGGAAACACCATATATTTT CASSQEGQSYSGNTIYF
- 16 TRBD2 TRBJ2-5 TRBV7-9 TGTGCCAGCAGCTACCTAGCGGGAGCCCTCCAAGTTTACCAGTACTTC CASSYLAGALQVYQYF
- 17 - TRBJ1-2 TRBV28 TGTGCCAGCAGTCAAAGTCTAGGGGGACCCACTAACTATGGCTACACCTTC CASSQSLGGPTNYGYTF
few 15 TRBD1 TRBJ1-1 TRBV4-3 TGCGCCAGCAGCCAAGTTGACAGGGGGGGGACTGAAGCTTTCTTT CASSQVDRGGTEAFF
- 14 TRBD2 TRBJ2-5 TRBV7-2 TGTGCCAGCAGCTTTCAGGCGGGAGGAGAGACCCAGTACTTC CASSFQAGGETQYF
- 15 - TRBJ2-1 TRBV4-3 TGCGCCAGCAGCCAAGCGGGGAGCTCCTACAATGAGCAGTTCTTC CASSQAGSSYNEQFF
- 16 - TRBJ1-5 TRBV6-5 TGTGCCAGCAGTTACGATCCCCGGGAGGGGAATCAGCCCCAGCATTTT CASSYDPREGNQPQHF
- 17 - TRBJ2-3 TRBV27 TGTGCCAGCAGAAACCATCCAGGGGCGTCCACCACAGATACGCAGTATTTT CASRNHPGASTTDTQYF
- 15 - TRBJ1-2 TRBV6-2/TRBV6-3 TGTGCCAGCAGTTACTCGGCAGACACTCCTTATGGCTACACCTTC CASSYSADTPYGYTF
- 13 TRBD2 TRBJ2-1 TRBV5-1 TGCGCCAGCAGCTTTGGTAGCGGGTACGAGCAGTTCTTC CASSFGSGYEQFF
- 13 - TRBJ1-3 TRBV9 TGTGCCAGCAGTGCCGGGACTGCGAACACCATATATTTT CASSAGTANTIYF
- 16 - TRBJ1-6 TRBV6-6 TGTGCCAGCAGTCCGGCGGGGAACAGGATGGATTCACCCCTCCACTTT CASSPAGNRMDSPLHF
- 13 - TRBJ1-2 TRBV29-1 TGCAGCGTTGAACAGGGGAGCACCTATGGCTACACCTTC CSVEQGSTYGYTF
- 13 - TRBJ2-3 TRBV18 TGTGCCAGCTCATCCGATTCGGTAGATACGCAGTATTTT CASSSDSVDTQYF
once 14 - TRBJ1-6 TRBV10-2 TGCGCCAGCTCACCCAGCTCCTATAATTCACCCCTCCACTTT CASSPSSYNSPLHF
- 13 TRBD1 TRBJ2-7 TRBV28 TGTGCCAGCGAGGACAGGGCGACCTACGAGCAGTACTTC CASEDRATYEQYF
once 15 - TRBJ2-1 TRBV21-1 TGTGCCAGCAGCAAAGGAGACAGGGGGCACAATGAGCAGTTCTTC CASSKGDRGHNEQFF
- 18 - TRBJ1-1 TRBV27 TGTGCCAGCTACGGTCGGAAGCAGGGCATTGACTTGTACACTGAAGCTTTCTTT CASYGRKQGIDLYTEAFF
- 16 TRBD1 TRBJ2-7 TRBV28 TGTGCCAGCAGTTCCCCGGGACAGGGGGCTTCCTACGAGCAGTACTTC CASSSPGQGASYEQYF
- 16 TRBD2 TRBJ2-1 TRBV27 TGTGCCAGCAGTTTACCGGGACTAGCGTCCCACAATGAGCAGTTCTTC CASSLPGLASHNEQFF
- 13 TRBD1 TRBJ2-5 TRBV19 TGTGCCAGTAGTATAACAGGGGCAGAGACCCAGTACTTC CASSITGAETQYF
- 14 TRBD1 TRBJ2-1 TRBV7-8 TGTGCCAGCAGCCGTTCCGGGACAGACATTGAGCAGTTCTTC CASSRSGTDIEQFF
- 14 TRBD2 TRBJ2-5 TRBV5-1 TGCGCCAGCACGGTGACTAGCGGGCAAGAGACCCAGTACTTC CASTVTSGQETQYF
- 16 TRBD2 TRBJ2-1 TRBV5-4 TGTGCCAGCAGCTTGGGGGCGGGACTAGCGGCCTATGGGGAGTTCTTC CASSLGAGLAAYGEFF
few 14 - TRBJ1-1 TRBV5-6 TGTGCCAGCAGCCCTACAGGTCTTCGGACTGAAGCTTTCTTT CASSPTGLRTEAFF
- 17 TRBD1 TRBJ1-4 TRBV28 TGTGCCAGCAGCCTACCCCGGGACAGGGGCCTGAGTGAAAAACTGTTTTTT CASSLPRDRGLSEKLFF
- 16 - TRBJ2-1 TRBV5-4 TGTGCCAGCAAACCCTCCGGGCCCTATTGGGAGAATGAGCAGTTCTTC CASKPSGPYWENEQFF
- 15 - TRBJ2-1 TRBV5-1 TGCGCCAGCAGCTTGGGACTAGACCCCTACAATGAGCAGTTCTTC CASSLGLDPYNEQFF
once 19 TRBD2 TRBJ2-3 TRBV5-1 TGCGCCAGCCGGTTCGGACTAGCGGGTCTGGCCCCGCGCACAGATACGCAGTATTTT CASRFGLAGLAPRTDTQYF
- 16 - TRBJ2-6 TRBV28 TGTGCCAGCAGTTCCCCCGGGAGCTCTGGGGCCAACGTCCTGACTTTC CASSSPGSSGANVLTF
- 14 TRBD1 TRBJ2-3 TRBV28 TGTGCCAGCAGCCGGACAGGGGGCACAGATACGCAGTATTTT CASSRTGGTDTQYF
once 16 TRBD2 TRBJ2-2 TRBV10-3 TGTGCCACAACCCTACAGCGGGAGACACACACCGGGGAGCTGTTTTTT CATTLQRETHTGELFF
- 17 TRBD2 TRBJ2-7 TRBV6-2/TRBV6-3 TGTGCCAGCAGTTACCCCGAGCGGGGGCCGAGCTCCTACGAGCAGTACTTC CASSYPERGPSSYEQYF
- 16 - TRBJ1-2 TRBV3-1/TRBV3-2 TGTGCCAGCAGCCAGGGGGGTATGACAGCTCGCGGGGGCTACACCTTC CASSQGGMTARGGYTF
- 16 - TRBJ2-1 TRBV5-5 TGTGCCAGCAGCCCTGGGGAGACGAGAGGGTACAATGAGCAGTTCTTC CASSPGETRGYNEQFF
- 13 - TRBJ2-7 TRBV11-2 TGTGCCAGCAGCCGTGGACTAAAAGACGAGCAGTACTTC CASSRGLKDEQYF
- 14 - TRBJ1-1 TRBV3-1/TRBV3-2 TGTGCCAGCAGCCAGGGAATGGGGGGCACTGAAGCTTTCTTT CASSQGMGGTEAFF
- 15 TRBD2 TRBJ2-7 TRBV5-1 TGCGCCAGCAGACTGACTAGCGGGCACTCCTACGAGCAGTACTTC CASRLTSGHSYEQYF
few 16 - TRBJ2-1 TRBV6-4 TGTGCCAGCAGTCTGGCGGCCGACCCATCCTACAATGAGCAGTTCTTC CASSLAADPSYNEQFF
- 15 TRBD1 TRBJ1-6 TRBV18 TGTGCCAGCACCACCGGGACAGGGGATAATTCACCCCTCCACTTT CASTTGTGDNSPLHF